What follows are 19 T cell receptor beta chains derived from one specimen sequenced in a study of control samples from healthy donors and cancer patients. Generated by immunoSEQ multiplex PCR, the TCRdb table keeps only in-frame clones and is missing some. Among around 100,000 clones listed, around nine tenths were seen once. Sequenced: blood. Every receptor here comes from a man younger than 45 in good health.

The chain employs TRBV29-1 and TRBJ2-2; 7 bases are a match to TRBD1. CDR1 and CDR2 from the germline V gene are SQVTM and ANQGSEA. V was clipped by 6 bases and J by 0 bases; unmatched bases: 4. This CDR3 comprises 14 residues. The CDR3 here is CSVGQDSNTGELFF. CDR3 coding DNA: TGCAGCGTCGGACAGGATTCGAACACCGGGGAGCTGTTTTTT.

The chain carries TRBV11-2 and TRBJ1-2; no clear D. This CDR3 contains 17 residues. V was cut by 11 bases and J by 7 bases, with 32 bases left in between. The germline V gene has CDR1 SGHAT and CDR2 FQNNGV. The CDR3 reads CAATLVVGRQKLFGYTF. In nucleotides, the CDR3 is TGTGCCGCTACCTTAGTAGTCGGTCGGCAGAAGTTGTTTGGCTACACCTTC.

This chain links TRBV5-6 with TRBJ2-5; 8 positions match TRBD2. Per the germline V gene, CDR1 is SGHDT and CDR2 is YYEEEE. J lost 2 bases, V lost 2 bases, and 5 bases had no gene match. This CDR3 contains 15 residues. CDR3 DNA sequence: TGTGCCAGCAGCTTCTACACTAGCGGACAAGAGACCCAGTACTTC. Protein sequence: CASSFYTSGQETQYF.

The J gene is TRBJ2-1, the V gene TRBV24-1; 11 nucleotides agree with TRBD2. The CDR3 consists of 16 residues. Germline lookup yields CDR1 KGHDR and CDR2 SFDVKD. V was clipped by 4 bases and J by 4 bases; unmatched bases: 5. The CDR3: CATSDYGTSGYNEQFF. In DNA, the CDR3 is TGTGCCACCAGTGACTATGGGACTAGCGGATACAATGAGCAGTTCTTC.

V usage is TRBV7-3 and J usage is TRBJ2-6, with 7 bases identical to TRBD1. V lost 1 base, J lost 0 bases, and 6 bases stayed unmatched. The germline V gene has CDR1 SGHTA and CDR2 FQGTGA. The CDR3 totals 18 residues. The CDR3 reads CASSLIYRGASGANVLTF. CDR3 in DNA: TGTGCCAGCAGCTTAATCTACAGGGGTGCCTCTGGGGCCAACGTCCTGACTTTC.

This chain joins TRBV2 and TRBJ1-2, with TRBD1 matching over 9 bases. V trimming: 6 bases; J trimming: 7 bases; junction bases outside the gene matches: 9. CDR1 and CDR2 from the germline V gene are SNHLY and FYNNEI. The CDR3 length is 14 residues. CDR3 sequence reads: CASSGRDRVSGYTF. As DNA, the CDR3 is TGTGCCAGCAGCGGCCGGGACAGGGTCTCTGGCTACACCTTC.

This clone came up once. J is TRBJ2-5 and V is TRBV7-6; 7 positions agree with TRBD1. Germline V gene data show CDR1 as SGHVS and CDR2 as FNYEAQ. J lost 5 bases, V lost 5 bases, and 8 bases had no gene match. The CDR3 is made up of 14 amino acids. This CDR3 reads CASSDTTGTETQYF. The CDR3 region has the DNA TGTGCCAGCAGCGATACGACAGGGACGGAGACCCAGTACTTC.

This chain joins TRBV4-3 and TRBJ2-4; TRBD1 matches 8 bases. Germline V gene data show CDR1 as LGHNA and CDR2 as YSLEER. Unmatched junction bases numbered 5, after V lost 0 bases and J lost 1 base. CDR3 length: 17 residues. CDR3: CASSQDGTGGAKNIQYF. The CDR3 DNA reads TGCGCCAGCAGCCAAGATGGTACAGGGGGGGCCAAAAACATTCAGTACTTC.

V gene TRBV10-3 combines with J gene TRBJ2-6, with TRBD1 identical over 11 bases. CDR3 length equals 18 residues. V gave up 4 bases and J gave up 2 bases; unmatched junction bases: 7. Germline V CDR1 and CDR2: ENHRY, SYGVKD. CDR3: CAISAWTGGATGANVLTF. In nucleotides, the CDR3 is TGTGCCATCAGTGCCTGGACAGGGGGCGCAACTGGGGCCAACGTCCTGACTTTC.

This rearrangement joins TRBV19 to TRBJ1-2; a weak D match, TRBD1 (5 bases). Germline V gene lookup returns CDR1 LNHDA and CDR2 SQIVND (reference sequence). Trimming shortened V by 5 bases and J by 7 bases, and 26 bases separated the two germline ends. The CDR3 has 17 amino acids. The CDR3 region has the DNA TGTGCCAGTAGTCCCCGGGGTTCGGGGCGCCCCTTGGGTGGCTACACCTTC. Translating gives CASSPRGSGRPLGGYTF.

The V and J genes are TRBV10-3 and TRBJ1-3; D is unresolved. Per the germline V gene, CDR1 is ENHRY and CDR2 is SYGVKD. V was clipped by 3 bases and J by 3 bases, with 9 bases between them. The CDR3 has 14 residues. The CDR3 DNA follows: TGTGCCATCAGTGACAACTCGCATGGAAACACCATATATTTT. Amino acids: CAISDNSHGNTIYF.

This chain uses TRBV18 with TRBJ2-1, with D tentatively TRBD1 (6 bases). The germline CDR1 and CDR2 sequences are KGHSH and LQKENI. CDR3 size: 13 residues. Trimming stripped 4 bases from V and 8 bases from J, with 12 bases between. CDR3 DNA: TGTGCCAGCTCACGGGACAATTGGGATGAGCAGTTCTTC. Protein sequence: CASSRDNWDEQFF.

A single count supports this clone. The rearrangement uses TRBV7-3 and TRBJ2-7; D might be TRBD2 (5 bases). V was clipped by 6 bases and J by 5 bases, with 20 bases between them. The CDR3 runs 15 residues. Looked up from germline, CDR1 is SGHTA and CDR2 is FQGTGA. The CDR3 nucleotides are TGTGCCAGCAGTCCCGGGGTTAGCGCGAGGGACGAGCAGTACTTC. Amino acid sequence: CASSPGVSARDEQYF.

The chain recombines TRBV19 with TRBJ2-5; D not certain. Trimming took off 3 bases at V and 5 bases at J, with 13 bases between the two ends. The CDR3 is 14 amino acids. Germline V gives CDR1 LNHDA, CDR2 SQIVND (reference sequence). The CDR3, as DNA: TGTGCCAGTAGTATCCCAACGGTATCGGAGACCCAGTACTTC. This translates into CASSIPTVSETQYF.

The chain has TRBV29-1 and TRBJ2-5; D remains ambiguous. This CDR3 contains 12 residues. The germline V gene has CDR1 SQVTM and CDR2 ANQGSEA. V was pared by 3 bases and J by 2 bases, with 7 bases between. The CDR3 DNA reads TGCAGCGTTGATTCCTGGCAAGAGACCCAGTACTTC. It yields the protein CSVDSWQETQYF. Variable domain in full (rest from reference TRBV29-1 and TRBJ2-5): SAVISQKPSRDICQRGTSLTIQCQVDSQVTMMFWYRQQPGQSLTLIATANQGSEATYESGFVIDKFPISRPNLTFSTLTVSNMSPEDSSIYLCSVDSWQETQYFGPGTRLLVL.

The CDR3 here is CASRSPNYEQYF. The CDR3 DNA reads as TGTGCCAGCAGGTCCCCCAACTACGAGCAGTACTTC. This chain uses TRBV28 with TRBJ2-7; D not certain. Germline CDR1 and CDR2: MDHEN and SYDVKM. The CDR3 totals 12 residues. With 6 bases removed from V and 3 bases from J, the gap between germline ends came to 9 bases. The variable domain in full, completed from reference TRBV28 and TRBJ2-7, reads DVKVTQSSRYLVKRTGEKVFLECVQDMDHENMFWYRQDPGLGLRLIYFSYDVKMKEKGDIPEGYSVSREKKERFSLILESASTNQTSMYLCASRSPNYEQYFGPGTRLTVT.

The chain employs TRBV3-1 (or the pseudogene TRBV3-2) and TRBJ2-7; 7 nucleotides agree with TRBD2. The length of the CDR3 is 15 residues. V lost 1 base, J lost 6 bases, and 9 bases stayed unmatched. In germline, CDR1 is LGHDT, CDR2 YNNKEL (reference sequence). The CDR3 region is CASSQVRTRHLEQYF. CDR3 DNA sequence: TGTGCCAGCAGCCAAGTGAGGACTAGACATCTCGAGCAGTACTTC.

The chain couples TRBV9 to TRBJ2-7; D is unresolved. V lost 0 bases and J lost 6, with 10 bases in between. The length of the CDR3 is 13 residues. CDR1 and CDR2 (germline): SGDLS, YYNGEE. CDR3 in DNA: TGTGCCAGCAGCGTAGTATATTCGGGCGAGCAGTACTTC. Its translation is CASSVVYSGEQYF.

The gene calls are TRBV20-1 and TRBJ1-2; D gene ambiguous. Between the trimmed V and J ends, which lost 6 bases and 5 bases, there was a span of 7 bases. Germline V lookup: CDR1 DFQATT, CDR2 SNEGSKA (reference sequence). This CDR3 has 10 amino acids. In nucleotides, the CDR3 is TGCAGTGCCACGAGTTATGGCTACACCTTC. This sequence encodes CSATSYGYTF.